The 27 T cell receptor beta chains presented below share a single source sample, sequenced in a study of technical replicates of blood from several donors. Only in-frame clones appear in the TCRdb table, and some are missing; sequencing was by immunoSEQ multiplex PCR. This table holds 65,000 to 85,000 clones, around 96% found once. Sequenced material: T cells isolated from PBMCs. The receptors originated from a human donor in good health.

The chain joins TRBV15 to TRBJ2-3; 7 positions agree with TRBD2. The V gene end was trimmed by 2 bases and the J gene end by 7 bases; junction bases not matched to a gene: 9. Germline V gene data show CDR1 as LNHNV and CDR2 as YYDKDF (reference sequence). CDR3 length: 15 amino acids. DNA for the CDR3: TGTGCCACCAGCAGAATCGGAGGGAGGGGATATACGCAGTATTTT. Its protein is CATSRIGGRGYTQYF.

The chain carries TRBV11-2 and TRBJ1-6; D not resolved. CDR3 size: 14 residues. In germline, CDR1 is SGHAT, CDR2 FQNNGV. V shed 6 bases and J shed 8 bases, with 14 bases lying between them. This CDR3 reads CASSHRQDHSPLHF. CDR3 nucleotides: TGTGCCAGCAGTCATAGGCAGGATCATTCACCCCTCCACTTT.

This clone was detected only once. The CDR3 protein is CASSHGGIRGGNNEQFF. CDR3 DNA: TGCGCCAGCAGCCATGGAGGGATCCGGGGGGGGAACAATGAGCAGTTCTTC. The chain couples TRBV4-1 to TRBJ2-1, with TRBD2 matching 8 bases. Germline values: CDR1 MGHRA, CDR2 YSYEKL. The V and J ends lost 3 bases and 5 bases, in that order; junction bases with no gene match: 12. The CDR3 length is 17 residues.

The V gene is TRBV29-1, the J gene TRBJ2-1, with 8 bases that match TRBD1. Trimming cost V 1 base and J 4 bases; bases outside gene matches: 6. Germline V lookup: CDR1 SQVTM, CDR2 ANQGSEA. The CDR3 loop spans 15 amino acids. This CDR3 reads CSVEAGQGIYNEQFF. DNA of the CDR3: TGCAGCGTTGAAGCTGGACAGGGAATATACAATGAGCAGTTCTTC.

This chain uses TRBV10-3 with TRBJ1-1; D uncertain. The V gene's germline CDR1 is ENHRY and CDR2 SYGVKD. The CDR3 extends over 13 amino acids. Deletions cut 7 bases from V and 3 bases from J, with 12 bases between. The CDR3 here is CAIMGSIYTEAFF. CDR3 in DNA: TGTGCCATCATGGGCAGCATTTACACTGAAGCTTTCTTT.

The chain recombines TRBV9 with TRBJ1-4; 9 bases are a match to TRBD1. CDR1 is SGDLS and CDR2 is YYNGEE in the germline V gene. With V trimmed by 4 bases and J by 8 bases, 12 bases remained unmatched. The CDR3 is made up of 16 amino acids. The CDR3 loop is CASSTPKGQGGEKLFF. The CDR3 nucleotides read TGTGCCAGCAGCACCCCAAAGGGACAGGGAGGCGAAAAACTGTTTTTT.

The V gene is TRBV5-1, the J gene TRBJ1-2, with 9 bases fitting TRBD1. Germline CDR1 reads SGHRS; CDR2 reads YFSETQ. The J segment lost 2 bases and the V segment lost 0 bases, leaving 8 bases of the junction unmatched. The CDR3 runs to 17 residues. CDR3 amino acids: CASSLESIGQGNYGYTF. Written as DNA, the CDR3 is TGCGCCAGCAGCTTGGAGAGCATCGGACAGGGGAACTATGGCTACACCTTC.

This chain joins TRBV14 and TRBJ2-7, with D possibly matching TRBD1 (6 bases). The CDR3 covers 14 residues. Trimming took 0 bases from V and 1 from J, leaving 7 bases between them. Germline CDR1 SGHDN, CDR2 FVKESK. In DNA form, the CDR3 reads TGTGCCAGCAGCCAAGATGACAGGTCCTACGAGCAGTACTTC. It encodes CASSQDDRSYEQYF.

The chain is built from TRBV18 and TRBJ2-5; 9 bases align to TRBD1. This CDR3 spans 16 amino acids. CDR1 is KGHSH, CDR2 LQKENI, per germline. The V and J ends lost 4 bases and 1 base, in that order; junction bases with no gene match: 7. CDR3 protein: CASSLRDRAPQETQYF. The CDR3, as DNA: TGTGCCAGCTCACTCCGGGACAGGGCCCCCCAAGAGACCCAGTACTTC.

The CDR3: CASSQEWRNTGELFF. The DNA for the CDR3 is TGCGCCAGCAGCCAAGAGTGGAGAAACACCGGGGAGCTGTTTTTT. The V call is TRBV4-1, the J call TRBJ2-2, with D unresolved. From germline, CDR1 is MGHRA and CDR2 YSYEKL. V lost 0 bases, J lost 2 bases, and 7 bases lay in between. CDR3 size: 15 residues.

The chain is built from TRBV5-1 and TRBJ2-1, with no clear D. V gave up 7 bases and J gave up 7 bases, with 12 bases separating them. This CDR3 is built from 12 residues. Looked up from germline, CDR1 is SGHRS and CDR2 is YFSETQ. Here the CDR3 DNA reads TGCGCCAGCGCGGATACAAGGAATGAGCAGTTCTTC. It translates to CASADTRNEQFF. Together with reference TRBV5-1 and TRBJ2-1, the CDR3 gives the full variable domain: KAGVTQTPRYLIKTRGQQVTLSCSPISGHRSVSWYQQTPGQGLQFLFEYFSETQRNKGNFPGRFSGRQFSNSRSEMNVSTLELGDSALYLCASADTRNEQFFGPGTRLTVL.

The chain combines TRBV30 with TRBJ2-1; 9 nucleotides align to TRBD2. The germline V gene encodes CDR1 GTSNPN and CDR2 SVGIG (reference sequence). The CDR3 has 15 residues. J lost 9 bases, V lost 3 bases, and 12 bases had no gene match. CDR3 residues: CAWSSPGLAGIEQFF. The DNA for the CDR3 is TGTGCCTGGAGCTCCCCGGGACTAGCCGGTATTGAGCAGTTCTTC.

The rearrangement links TRBV9 to TRBJ1-1, with 9 bases that match TRBD1. With V trimmed by 4 bases and J by 7 bases, 17 bases remained unmatched. The CDR3 consists of 17 residues. The germline V gene encodes CDR1 SGDLS and CDR2 YYNGEE. The CDR3 here is CASSHGDRDEGAGEAFF. The CDR3 nucleotides read TGTGCCAGCAGCCATGGGGACAGGGATGAAGGAGCAGGTGAAGCTTTCTTT.

This chain links TRBV12-5 with TRBJ1-2; TRBD1 might be the D (6 bases). Germline-derived CDR1 and CDR2 are LGHNT and FRNRAP. Trimming took 5 bases from V and 6 from J, leaving 13 bases between them. The CDR3 consists of 13 residues. The CDR3 region has the DNA TGTGCTAGTGGTACAGGGAGGGTGGATGGCTACACCTTC. Translated: CASGTGRVDGYTF.

The chain is built from TRBV6-1 and TRBJ2-7, with 7 bases identical to TRBD1. This CDR3 has 16 amino acids. CDR1 MNHNS and CDR2 SASEGT come from the germline V gene. Trimming at V came to 1 base and at J to 0 bases, leaving 6 bases not matched to a gene. CDR3 nucleotide sequence: TGTGCCAGCAGTGAAGAGACAGGGTACATCTCCTACGAGCAGTACTTC. Translating gives CASSEETGYISYEQYF.

This CDR3 is CASSSPTGSGNTIYF. The DNA for the CDR3 is TGTGCCAGCAGTTCCCCCACAGGGTCTGGAAACACCATATATTTT. This chain joins TRBV28 and TRBJ1-3; possibly TRBD1 for D (6 bases). From germline, CDR1 is MDHEN and CDR2 SYDVKM. This CDR3 has 15 residues. V was clipped by 4 bases and J by 1 base, with 11 bases between them.

This chain connects TRBV7-8 to TRBJ2-1; 7 nucleotides align to TRBD2. The germline gives CDR1 SGHVS, CDR2 FQNEAQ. The CDR3 consists of 18 residues. V dropped 1 base and J dropped 5; count of bases not matched to a gene: 14. CDR3 sequence (DNA): TGTGCCAGCAGCTTAGGCCCACTCGGGCGGGGGAGTAACAATGAGCAGTTCTTC. This translates into CASSLGPLGRGSNNEQFF.

J is TRBJ2-1 and V is TRBV6-1; 7 positions match TRBD1. Germline CDR1 reads MNHNS; CDR2 reads SASEGT. This CDR3 has 15 residues. J was trimmed by 4 bases and V by 3 bases; bases with no gene match: 6. This chain's CDR3 is CASSDRDRLYNEQFF. The DNA for the CDR3 is TGTGCCAGCAGTGACCGGGACAGATTATACAATGAGCAGTTCTTC.

The gene calls are TRBV28 and TRBJ2-2, with D possibly matching TRBD2 (6 bases). Germline V lookup: CDR1 MDHEN, CDR2 SYDVKM. V was clipped by 4 bases and J by 4 bases, with 16 bases between them. CDR3 length: 16 residues. The CDR3 sequence is CASSSSRGLFTGELFF. Here the CDR3 DNA reads TGTGCCAGCAGTTCCTCCCGGGGGTTGTTCACCGGGGAGCTGTTTTTT.

CDR3 region: CASSRTGAGGQNEQFF. CDR3 coding DNA: TGTGCCAGCAGCCGAACAGGGGCGGGGGGTCAAAATGAGCAGTTCTTC. This sequence joins TRBV6-6 and TRBJ2-1; possibly TRBD2 for D (8 bases). This CDR3 spans 16 amino acids. Trimming took off 6 bases at V and 7 bases at J, with 22 bases between the two ends. The germline CDR1 and CDR2 sequences are MNHNY and SVGAGI (reference sequence).

The rearrangement joins TRBV7-9 to TRBJ2-1; 9 bases are shared with TRBD2. Per the germline V gene, CDR1 is SEHNR and CDR2 is FQNEAQ (reference sequence). The CDR3 consists of 19 residues. Trimming took 4 bases from V and 6 from J; bases not matched to a gene: 19. CDR3: CASSSNLAGRGFGFNEQFF. CDR3 sequence (DNA): TGTGCCAGCAGCTCCAATCTAGCGGGGAGAGGGTTTGGTTTCAATGAGCAGTTCTTC. The variable domain in full, with the rest retrieved from reference TRBV7-9 and TRBJ2-1, is DTGVSQNPRHKITKRGQNVTFRCDPISEHNRLYWYRQTLGQGPEFLTYFQNEAQLEKSRLLSDRFSAERPKGSFSTLEIQRTEQGDSAMYLCASSSNLAGRGFGFNEQFFGPGTRLTVL.

The chain carries TRBV9 and TRBJ2-1; the match to TRBD1 covers 9 bases. V dropped 3 bases and J dropped 3; count of bases not matched to a gene: 4. The V gene's germline CDR1 is SGDLS and CDR2 YYNGEE. The CDR3 sequence is 15 residues long. The CDR3 sequence is CASSGGQGFYNEQFF. In DNA form, the CDR3 reads TGTGCCAGCAGCGGGGGACAGGGATTCTACAATGAGCAGTTCTTC.

J is TRBJ2-7 and V is TRBV10-3; tentative D call: TRBD1 (5 bases). CDR3 length equals 14 residues. The V gene's germline CDR1 is ENHRY and CDR2 SYGVKD. V gave up 2 bases and J gave up 3 bases, with 11 bases separating them. For the CDR3, the DNA is TGTGCCATCAGTGAGAAGACAGAGGACTACGAGCAGTACTTC. It yields the protein CAISEKTEDYEQYF.

The chain uses TRBV7-9 and TRBJ2-1; 9 bases line up with TRBD2. The junction had 3 bases not matched to a gene; V was cut back by 0 bases and J by 0 bases. From germline, CDR1 is SEHNR and CDR2 FQNEAQ (reference sequence). This CDR3 contains 17 residues. The CDR3 here is CASSLARLADSYNEQFF. The CDR3 nucleotides are TGTGCCAGCAGCTTAGCGAGACTAGCGGACTCCTACAATGAGCAGTTCTTC.

This clone was counted a single time. This chain connects TRBV19 to TRBJ1-5; no clear D. Germline V lookup: CDR1 LNHDA, CDR2 SQIVND (reference sequence). Trimming removed 4 bases from V and 0 bases from J, with 13 bases in between. The CDR3 length is 16 residues. CDR3 sequence reads: CASSKARDYSNQPQHF. The CDR3 DNA follows: TGTGCCAGTAGTAAGGCGAGGGATTATAGCAATCAGCCCCAGCATTTT.

The chain carries TRBV27 and TRBJ2-7; D uncertain. Per germline, CDR1 MNHEY and CDR2 SMNVEV (reference sequence). The CDR3 consists of 13 residues. V dropped 0 bases and J dropped 1 base, with 4 bases sitting between them. The CDR3 is CASSLSGSYEQYF. CDR3 in DNA: TGTGCCAGCAGTTTATCCGGTTCCTACGAGCAGTACTTC.

The chain is built from TRBV25-1 and TRBJ1-1; D ambiguous. CDR3 length: 13 amino acids. Germline V gives CDR1 MGHDK, CDR2 SYGVNS. V shed 5 bases and J shed 1 base, with 8 bases lying between them. The CDR3 protein is CASSFSRNTEAFF. The CDR3 bases are TGTGCCAGCAGTTTCTCTAGGAACACTGAAGCTTTCTTT. The variable domain in full, completed from reference TRBV25-1 and TRBJ1-1, reads EADIYQTPRYLVIGTGKKITLECSQTMGHDKMYWYQQDPGMELHLIHYSYGVNSTEKGDLSSESTVSRIRTEHFPLTLESARPSHTSQYLCASSFSRNTEAFFGQGTRLTVV.